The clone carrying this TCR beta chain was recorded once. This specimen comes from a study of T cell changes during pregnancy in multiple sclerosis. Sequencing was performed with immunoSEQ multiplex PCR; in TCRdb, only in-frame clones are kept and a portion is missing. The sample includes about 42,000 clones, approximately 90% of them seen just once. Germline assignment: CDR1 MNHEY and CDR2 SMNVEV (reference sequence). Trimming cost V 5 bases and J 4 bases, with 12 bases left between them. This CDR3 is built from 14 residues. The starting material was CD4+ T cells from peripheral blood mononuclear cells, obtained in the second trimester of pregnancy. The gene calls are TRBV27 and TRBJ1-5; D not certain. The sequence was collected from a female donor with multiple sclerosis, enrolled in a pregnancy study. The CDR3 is CASSRIGRNQPQHF. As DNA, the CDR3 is TGTGCCAGCAGTCGGATAGGGAGAAATCAGCCCCAGCATTTT.